This entry is about one TCR beta chain. Its antigen is still unknown. This specimen comes from a study of cytomegalovirus exposure and HLA in healthy donors. Whole-study context: Clustering assigned 81% of the roughly 400 genotyped donors to the Caucasian-associated ancestry cluster.

V lost 5 bases to trimming and J lost 3 bases; unmatched junction nucleotides: 7. The germline V gene has CDR1 SGHAT and CDR2 FQNNGV. The CDR3 length is 16 residues. This PCR relied on a set of 60 Vbeta primers and 13 Jbeta primers. Libraries were prepared by immunoSEQ multiplex PCR; TCRdb keeps only in-frame clonotypes and omits some of them. This table holds some 150,000 clones, 73% found once. Study-wide results and caveats: Cytomegalovirus-associated status was assigned to about 150 TCR beta chains. An analysis done earlier found most TCR beta V segments productive about 87% or about 30% of the time. Later examination showed HLA-associated TCR beta chains had greater clonal expansion than equally common others.

V and J are TRBV11-2 and TRBJ2-7; the match to TRBD2 covers 13 bases. The sequence derives from a human donor in good health. The sequenced material came from PBMCs. CDR3 residues: CASSGRTSGSVYEQYF. The CDR3 region has the DNA TGTGCCAGCAGCGGACGGACTAGCGGGAGTGTCTACGAGCAGTACTTC.